A selection of T cell receptor beta chains follows, all from one sample in a study of T-cell reconstitution after alpha-beta-depleted transplantation in children. A single record per CDR3 protein comes from TCRdb applying MiXCR to the PCR reads. Of about 600,000 distinct CDR3 sequences listed, about 21% are singletons. The sequencing here drew on PBMCs, mostly from graft donor cells, taken 360 days after TCRalphabeta/CD19-depleted stem cell transplant. The receptors here all came from a boy less than two years old who had a stem cell transplant for acute myeloid leukemia, so the T cells may come from the graft donor. Both conserved end residues are part of each CDR3. The order of the fields is CDR3 protein, J gene, V gene.

CDR3: CASSPPRAGGYVETQYF; J: TRBJ2-5; V: TRBV6-1
CDR3: CASSQDRTSSGATQYF; J: TRBJ2-3; V: TRBV14
CDR3: CASSSGQGTYEQYF; J: TRBJ2-7; V: TRBV12-3/TRBV12-4
CDR3: CASSLGPPNIQYF; J: TRBJ2-4; V: TRBV7-2
CDR3: CASSHPGKGEQFF; J: TRBJ2-1; V: TRBV4-1
CDR3: CASREGHSYGYTF; J: TRBJ1-2; V: TRBV6-6
CDR3: CASSQATLQIKNTEAFF; J: TRBJ1-1; V: TRBV4-1
CDR3: CASSLSGDFRLADTQYF; J: TRBJ2-3; V: TRBV28
CDR3: CASSPGNRHEQFF; J: TRBJ2-1; V: TRBV12-3/TRBV12-4
CDR3: CASSWTGLGAGYTF; J: TRBJ1-2; V: TRBV7-9
CDR3: CATSDTRTSRKFF; J: TRBJ2-1; V: TRBV24-1
CDR3: CASSPRGWGLPTDGGELFF; J: TRBJ2-2; V: TRBV6-1
CDR3: CSVGAGGAGGYNEQFF; J: TRBJ2-1; V: TRBV29-1
CDR3: CASSQVTNTGELFF; J: TRBJ2-2; V: TRBV4-1
CDR3: CSVLRVPPGYTF; J: TRBJ1-2; V: TRBV29-1
CDR3: CSVVFRDRAYNEQFF; J: TRBJ2-1; V: TRBV29-1
CDR3: CASSLEGPGSTDTQYF; J: TRBJ2-3; V: TRBV7-2
CDR3: CASSRQGGIGKLFF; J: TRBJ1-4; V: TRBV14
CDR3: CASSSALGGRANEQFF; J: TRBJ2-1; V: TRBV6-5
CDR3: CASRIAGDSYEQYF; J: TRBJ2-7; V: TRBV6-1
CDR3: CASRPTGGVIEQFF; J: TRBJ2-1; V: TRBV6-1
CDR3: CSARPIRDDPYEQYF; J: TRBJ2-7; V: TRBV20-1
CDR3: CASSQDVQAEAFF; J: TRBJ1-1; V: TRBV4-3
CDR3: CASSRDRGYGTDTQYF; J: TRBJ2-3; V: TRBV7-2
CDR3: CSARKGQGVGYNEQFF; J: TRBJ2-1; V: TRBV20-1
CDR3: CASSLSGSSNEQFF; J: TRBJ2-1; V: TRBV5-1
CDR3: CASSSLPRNTGELFF; J: TRBJ2-2; V: TRBV11-2
CDR3: CATTRVSVGETQYF; J: TRBJ2-5; V: TRBV15
CDR3: CASSLRANNEQFF; J: TRBJ2-1; V: TRBV7-7
CDR3: CSAGRIMNTEAFF; J: TRBJ1-1; V: TRBV20-1
CDR3: CASSSRQGRMNTEAFF; J: TRBJ1-1; V: TRBV5-1
CDR3: CASSLSTGRSYEQYF; J: TRBJ2-7; V: TRBV7-6